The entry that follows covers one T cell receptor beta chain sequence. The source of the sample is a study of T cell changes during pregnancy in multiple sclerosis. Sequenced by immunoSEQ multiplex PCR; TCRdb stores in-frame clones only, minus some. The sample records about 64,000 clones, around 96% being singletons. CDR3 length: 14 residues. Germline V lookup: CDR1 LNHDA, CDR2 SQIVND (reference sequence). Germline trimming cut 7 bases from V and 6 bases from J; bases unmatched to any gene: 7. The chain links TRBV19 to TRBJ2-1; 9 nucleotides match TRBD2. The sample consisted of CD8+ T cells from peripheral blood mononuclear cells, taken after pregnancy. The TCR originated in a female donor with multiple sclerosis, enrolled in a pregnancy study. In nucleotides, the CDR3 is TGTGCCAGTACTAGGGCGGGAGGGGGCAATGAGCAGTTCTTC. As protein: CASTRAGGGNEQFF.